This T cell receptor (beta chain) appears in the sequencing data of a study of regulatory T cells in long-lasting Graves disease. The table lists this clonotype with many counts. Its target is not known. Described time point: newly diagnosed GD, antithyroid drugs for less than 3 months. PBMC-derived RNA was used for the TCR library. Arm-PCR of CDR3 regions and iRepertoire HTBI primers were used to build TCR beta libraries. Each CDR3 protein is one row after TCRdb ran MiXCR on the multiplex PCR reads. The sample consists of 390,000 or so distinct CDR3 sequences, roughly 10% of them appearing once. Points from the study as a whole: Persistent patients had more shared public clonotypes (around 3,000) than new patients (about 870).

Another study also made use of these data, one on T cells in Graves' hyperthyroidism and ophthalmopathy. From that study: The study enrolled patients aged 18 to 65 with newly diagnosed hyperthyroidism of under 2 months' duration.

The sample consisted of peripheral blood mononuclear cells (PBMCs), taken at new diagnosis, from a patient treated with antithyroid drugs. The receptor was isolated from a woman in her late teens or twenties with Graves disease.

Written as DNA, the CDR3 is TGTGCCAGCAGTTGGGCCGGGACAGGCTATTCACCCCTCCACTTT. As protein: CASSWAGTGYSPLHF. The chain recombines TRBV27 with TRBJ1-6; TRBD1 matches at 8 bases. The CDR3 runs to 15 residues. With 4 bases clipped from V and 8 bases from J, the junction kept 7 bases outside the gene matches. Germline CDR1 and CDR2: MNHEY and SMNVEV (reference sequence).